This T cell receptor (beta chain) was obtained from a study of blood T cell repertoires in COVID-19 (dated by TCRdb to 2019 to 2021). Regarding the research as a whole: The collaborator samples originated in the United States, Italy and Spain and spanned the acute and convalescent phases of COVID-19. The sample metadata nearly always contained a de-identified subject ID, COVID-19 status, age in years and sex. The repertoires were released in a freely available public database meant as a resource for research on the immune response to SARS-CoV-2. Where available, HLA class I and class II types were obtained from metadata supplied by the sample provider rather than from assay-based typing. The samples were drawn from the first 160 participants of the ongoing ImmuneRACE study and from some 1,300 subjects provided by 6 global collaborators. Subjects who had been exposed to COVID-19, were actively infected with it, or had recovered from it provided the deeply sampled blood TCRbeta repertoires that made up the dataset. The prospective study material was composed of cDNA or gDNA derived from T cells, B-cell-depleted T cells, or PBMCs. The investigation overall reported the following: The quantity of clinical and demographic metadata differed by source and by participant and was supplied without curation.

Turning to this clone: This clone's antigen is unknown. Base qualities are not at hand, and no much larger clone is one base apart.

TCRbeta CDR3 regions were amplified from genomic DNA using the immunoSEQ Assay, a bias-controlled multiplex PCR. The original pipeline was this. Within the assay, amplification of reference gene primers was used to estimate how many nucleated cells each sample contained. To quantify the absolute abundance of each unique TCRbeta CDR3 rearrangement, sequence reads were collapsed and filtered. Productive Simpson clonality was computed per sample as the square root of Simpson's diversity index over productive rearrangements. TCRdb took over this immuneACCESS table, retaining in-frame rearrangements with V and J assigned. Such tables are incomplete; in checked studies, under half of the missing clones stem from an unresolved V gene, and the remainder is unexplained. V and J calls and clone size are given by that table; D and trimming were obtained from the DNA. This sample gives under 200,000 clones in total; 70% to 90% of them show up just once. Of the sample, around 7.7% falls within the top ten clones.

Reading the germline V gene gives CDR1 LGHNA and CDR2 YSLEER. The CDR3 covers 16 residues, taking in both the cysteine and the phenylalanine. The entry retains the CDR3 DNA only, 48 bases that are in frame from base 1. V is reduced by 0 bases and J by 0 bases, leaving a spacing of 9 bases between them. Another Seattle source contributed samples from volunteer blood donors who had recovered from COVID-19. Collaborating institutions collected whole blood in K2EDTA tubes following their own protocols. For TCRbeta analysis, collaborators shipped samples in one of three forms: frozen whole blood, isolated PBMCs, or DNA extracted from either of those sample types.

Sequenced: peripheral blood. The chain is encoded by TRBV4-3 joined to TRBJ1-3, with the D gene uncertain. This TCR came from a man aged 35-49 years who had recovered from COVID-19. CDR3 loop: CASSQEAGRSGNTIYF. DNA sequence: TGCGCCAGCAGCCAAGAGGCAGGCCGCTCTGGAAACACCATATATTTT.